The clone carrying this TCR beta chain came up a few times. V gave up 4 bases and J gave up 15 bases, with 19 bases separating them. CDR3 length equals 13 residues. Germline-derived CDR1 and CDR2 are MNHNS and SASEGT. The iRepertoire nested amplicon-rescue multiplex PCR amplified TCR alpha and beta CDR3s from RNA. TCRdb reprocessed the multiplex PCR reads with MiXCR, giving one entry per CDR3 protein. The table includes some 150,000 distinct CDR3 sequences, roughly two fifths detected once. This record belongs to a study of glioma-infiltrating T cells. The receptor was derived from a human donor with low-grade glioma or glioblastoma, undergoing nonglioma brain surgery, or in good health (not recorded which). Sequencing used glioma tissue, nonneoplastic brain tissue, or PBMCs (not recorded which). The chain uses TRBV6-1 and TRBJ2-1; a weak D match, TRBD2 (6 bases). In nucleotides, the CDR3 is TGTGCCAGCAGTGTCCCGGGACTCAAGGTGTCGTTCTTC. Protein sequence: CASSVPGLKVSFF.